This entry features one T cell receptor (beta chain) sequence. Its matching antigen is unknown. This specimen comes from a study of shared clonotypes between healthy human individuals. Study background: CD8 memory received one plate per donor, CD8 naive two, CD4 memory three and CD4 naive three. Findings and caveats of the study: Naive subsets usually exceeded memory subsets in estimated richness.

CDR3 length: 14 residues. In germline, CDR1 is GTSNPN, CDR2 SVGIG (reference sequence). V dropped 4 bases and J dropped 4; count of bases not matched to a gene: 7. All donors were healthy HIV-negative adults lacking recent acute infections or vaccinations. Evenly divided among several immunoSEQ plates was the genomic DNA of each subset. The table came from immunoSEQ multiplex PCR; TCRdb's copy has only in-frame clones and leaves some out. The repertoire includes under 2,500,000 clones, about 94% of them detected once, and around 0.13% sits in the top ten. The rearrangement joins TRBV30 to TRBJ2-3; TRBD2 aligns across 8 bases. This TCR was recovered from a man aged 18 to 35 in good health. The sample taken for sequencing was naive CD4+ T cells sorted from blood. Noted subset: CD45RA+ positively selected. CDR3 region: CAWTRTSKADTQYF. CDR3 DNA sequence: TGTGCCTGGACTCGGACTAGCAAGGCAGATACGCAGTATTTT.